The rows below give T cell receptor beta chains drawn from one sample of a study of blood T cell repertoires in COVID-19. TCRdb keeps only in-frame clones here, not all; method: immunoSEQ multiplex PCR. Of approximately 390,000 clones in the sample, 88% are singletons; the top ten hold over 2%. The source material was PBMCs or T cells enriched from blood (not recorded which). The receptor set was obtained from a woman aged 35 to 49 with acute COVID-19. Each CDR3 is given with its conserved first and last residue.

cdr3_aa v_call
CASSTSTVYEQYF TRBV6-6
CATSDQNSNQPQHF TRBV24-1
CASSDSGGADTQYF TRBV5-5
CASSISGGGSQETQYF TRBV19
CASRGTGLYGYTF TRBV6-5
CASGRGETQYF TRBV6-5
CASSLQGIPSYGYTF TRBV7-8
CASSLSPGIWAFF TRBV27
CASSLGTGGPITDTQYF TRBV11-2
CASSEPPSACEKLFF TRBV25-1
CASSEAFTGNTGELFF TRBV2
CASSEAGTYNEQFF TRBV2
CASSPRQGPTNEKLFF TRBV4-1
CASSQSNSPLHF TRBV12-3/TRBV12-4
CASSVGGQGYNSPLHF TRBV9
CASRPNRGLVDEAFF TRBV2
CASSYDRGDTQYF TRBV7-9
CASSIGGQPQHF TRBV7-9
CASSNRATTEAFF TRBV12-3/TRBV12-4
CASRRDNAYEQYF TRBV5-4
CASSIGQYLPLHF TRBV19
CASSQDIPLLRRGTDQETQYF TRBV3-1/TRBV3-2
CASSVEGTGNSPLHF TRBV9
CAWSPTGRPEFF TRBV30
CASSFYAGDGGELFF TRBV27
CASSLDRVLGEQYF TRBV7-8
CASTPRAAGASNQPQHF TRBV2
CAWSVLERKYTGELFF TRBV30
CASSSASRLGEQYF TRBV28
CSARRGAGVGTEAFF TRBV29-1
CAARDRDSYEQYF TRBV6-5
CASSYHTRSTNEKLFF TRBV6-9
CAWSLLAGGQGTQYF TRBV30
CASRVDREGPQHF TRBV6-5
CASSLGSGGTEAFF TRBV7-9
CASSADRVGATDTQYF TRBV9
CASSHNGQGEGDTQYF TRBV27
CAWSDRVGYTF TRBV30
CASSRSTGELFF TRBV19
CASSEDRGWNNEQFF TRBV5-1